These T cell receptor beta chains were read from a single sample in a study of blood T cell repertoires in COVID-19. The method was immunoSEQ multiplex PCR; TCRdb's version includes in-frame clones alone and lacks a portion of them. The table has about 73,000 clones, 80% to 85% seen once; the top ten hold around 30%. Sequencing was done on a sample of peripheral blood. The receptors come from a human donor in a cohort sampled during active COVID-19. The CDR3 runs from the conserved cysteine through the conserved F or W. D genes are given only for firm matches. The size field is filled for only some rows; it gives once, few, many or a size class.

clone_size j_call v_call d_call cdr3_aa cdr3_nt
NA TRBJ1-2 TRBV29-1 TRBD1 CSVVGGRGLGYTF TGCAGCGTCGTAGGAGGCAGGGGGCTTGGCTACACCTTC
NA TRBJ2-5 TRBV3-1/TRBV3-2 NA CASSQPVPVQETQYF TGTGCCAGCAGCCAACCCGTGCCAGTTCAAGAGACCCAGTACTTC
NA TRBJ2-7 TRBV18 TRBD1 CASSPLTGGDGGEQYF TGTGCCAGCTCACCCCTTACAGGGGGAGACGGGGGCGAGCAGTACTTC
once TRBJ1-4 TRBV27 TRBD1 CASSPGQGGGEKLFF TGTGCCAGCAGTCCAGGACAGGGCGGTGGGGAAAAACTGTTTTTT
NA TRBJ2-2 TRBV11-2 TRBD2 CASRASGGGNTGELFF TGTGCCAGCAGGGCTAGCGGGGGGGGAAACACCGGGGAGCTGTTTTTT
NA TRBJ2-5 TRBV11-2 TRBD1 CASSFGTGDGWETQYF TGTGCCAGCAGCTTCGGGACAGGCGATGGGTGGGAGACCCAGTACTTC
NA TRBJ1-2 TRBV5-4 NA CASSQGGGPYGYTF TGTGCCAGCAGCCAAGGGGGTGGCCCCTATGGCTACACCTTC
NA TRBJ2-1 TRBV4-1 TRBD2 CASSLGLAGVNNEQFF TGCGCCAGCAGCTTAGGACTAGCGGGAGTTAACAATGAGCAGTTCTTC
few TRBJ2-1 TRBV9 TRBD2 CASSVSGTTYNEQFF TGTGCCAGCAGCGTAAGCGGGACGACCTACAATGAGCAGTTCTTC
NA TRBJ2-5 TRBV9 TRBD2 CASSVVAGDYETQYF TGTGCCAGCAGCGTAGTAGCGGGGGATTACGAGACCCAGTACTTC
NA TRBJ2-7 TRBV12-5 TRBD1 CASGLVRTQDRGRYEQYF TGTGCTAGTGGTTTGGTCCGAACTCAGGACAGGGGTAGGTACGAGCAGTACTTC
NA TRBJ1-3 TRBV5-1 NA CASSDSSGNTIYF TGCGCCAGCAGTGACAGCTCTGGAAACACCATATATTTT
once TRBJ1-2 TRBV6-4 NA CARPFDRLNGYTF TGTGCCAGACCCTTCGACAGGTTGAATGGCTACACCTTC
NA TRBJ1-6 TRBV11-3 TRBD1 CASSLGTGPQSSYNSPLHF TGTGCCAGCAGCTTAGGGACAGGCCCGCAAAGCTCCTATAATTCACCCCTCCACTTT
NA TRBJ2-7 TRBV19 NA CASSIGTGRAYEQYF TGTGCCAGTAGTATCGGAACAGGGCGGGCCTACGAGCAGTACTTC
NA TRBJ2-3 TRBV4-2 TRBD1 CASSQDWGTGGWDFNTDTQYF TGTGCCAGCAGCCAAGATTGGGGGACAGGGGGGTGGGACTTCAACACAGATACGCAGTATTTT
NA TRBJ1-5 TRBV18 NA CASSPQSGNQPQHF TGTGCCAGCTCACCACAGTCAGGGAATCAGCCCCAGCATTTT
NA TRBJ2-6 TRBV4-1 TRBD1 CASSQLYPGQDSKRANVLTF TGCGCCAGCAGCCAATTATATCCGGGACAGGACTCAAAAAGGGCCAACGTCCTGACTTTC
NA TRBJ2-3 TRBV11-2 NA CASSSSTDTQYF TGTGCCAGCAGCTCCTCCACAGATACGCAGTATTTT
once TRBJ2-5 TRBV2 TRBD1 CASSDRTGGLETQYF TGTGCCAGCAGTGATCGGACAGGGGGCTTAGAGACCCAGTACTTC
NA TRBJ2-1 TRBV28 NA CASSLTPPTYNEQFF TGTGCCAGCAGTTTAACCCCCCCCACATACAATGAGCAGTTCTTC
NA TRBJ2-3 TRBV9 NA CASSKTGQTQYF TGTGCCAGCAGTAAGACCGGACAAACGCAGTATTTT
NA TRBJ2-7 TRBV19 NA CASSTARGPYEQYF TGTGCCAGTAGTACCGCCAGGGGACCCTACGAGCAGTACTTC
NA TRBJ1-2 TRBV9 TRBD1 CASSVDPGQKTNTYGYTF TGTGCCAGCAGCGTGGACCCGGGACAGAAGACGAACACCTATGGCTACACCTTC
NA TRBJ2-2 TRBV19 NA CASRPYRGGENTGELFF TGTGCCAGTAGACCTTACCGGGGAGGAGAGAACACCGGGGAGCTGTTTTTT
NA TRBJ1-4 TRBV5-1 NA CASSAGGLPNEKLFF TGCGCCAGCAGCGCGGGTGGGCTGCCCAATGAAAAACTGTTTTTT
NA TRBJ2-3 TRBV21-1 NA CASPPGLHTDTQYF TGTGCCAGCCCTCCGGGACTCCACACAGATACGCAGTATTTT
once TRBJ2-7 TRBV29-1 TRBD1 CSVQSPRTGVEQYF TGCAGCGTTCAATCCCCTAGGACAGGGGTCGAGCAGTACTTC
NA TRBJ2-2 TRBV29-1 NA CSVNRAGTGELFF TGCAGCGTTAACAGGGCCGGCACCGGGGAGCTGTTTTTT
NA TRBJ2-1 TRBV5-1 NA CASSYQEGVGSYNEQFF TGCGCCAGCAGCTATCAGGAAGGGGTTGGGTCCTACAATGAGCAGTTCTTC
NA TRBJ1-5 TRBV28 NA CASSLQVYSNQPQHF TGTGCCAGCAGTTTACAGGTTTATAGCAATCAGCCCCAGCATTTT
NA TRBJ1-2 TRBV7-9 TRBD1 CASRPGTGRGYGYTF TGTGCCAGCAGACCCGGGACAGGGAGGGGCTATGGCTACACCTTC
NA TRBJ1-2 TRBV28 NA CASSGPRQLRGYTF TGTGCCAGCAGTGGGCCTAGACAGTTACGTGGCTACACCTTC
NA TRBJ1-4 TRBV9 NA CASSVGTVEGEKLFF TGTGCCAGCAGCGTAGGGACAGTGGAAGGCGAAAAACTGTTTTTT
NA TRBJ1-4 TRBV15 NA CATSKGGQGLNEKLFF TGTGCCACCAGCAAAGGGGGTCAGGGTCTTAATGAAAAACTGTTTTTT
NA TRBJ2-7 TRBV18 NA CASSPYRGYEQYF TGTGCCAGCTCACCCTACCGGGGGTACGAGCAGTACTTC
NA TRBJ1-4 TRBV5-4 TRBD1 CASSGPPGQSTNEKLFF TGTGCCAGCAGCGGCCCACCGGGACAGTCAACTAATGAAAAACTGTTTTTT
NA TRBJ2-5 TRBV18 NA CASSPGGEIQYF TGTGCCAGCTCACCGGGCGGGGAAATCCAGTACTTC
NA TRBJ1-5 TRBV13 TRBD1 CASSHTGGGSNQPQHF TGTGCCAGCAGTCACACAGGGGGCGGAAGCAATCAGCCCCAGCATTTT
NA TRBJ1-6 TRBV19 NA CATRGPSYNSPLHF TGTGCCACTCGGGGTCCCTCCTATAATTCACCCCTCCACTTT
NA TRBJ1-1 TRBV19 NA CASSTPGSLRNTEAFF TGTGCCAGTAGTACCCCGGGGTCCCTTAGGAACACTGAAGCTTTCTTT
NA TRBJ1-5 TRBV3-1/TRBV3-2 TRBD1 CASSQALLRDRGQPQHF TGTGCCAGCAGCCAAGCACTGCTCCGGGACAGGGGTCAGCCCCAGCATTTT
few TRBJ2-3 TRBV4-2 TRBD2 CASSESGALTDTQYF TGTGCCAGCAGCGAAAGCGGGGCACTCACAGATACGCAGTATTTT
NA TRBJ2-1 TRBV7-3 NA CASSLNKGGVYNEQFF TGTGCCAGCAGCTTAAATAAGGGCGGGGTCTACAATGAGCAGTTCTTC
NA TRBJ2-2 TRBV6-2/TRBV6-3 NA CASSYSIRANTGELFF TGTGCCAGCAGTTACTCGATCCGGGCGAACACCGGGGAGCTGTTTTTT
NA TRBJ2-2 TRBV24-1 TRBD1 CATSSGQGSGELFF TGTGCCACCAGTAGCGGACAGGGGTCCGGGGAGCTGTTTTTT
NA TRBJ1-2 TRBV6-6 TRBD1 CASRKDGTAYGYTF TGTGCCAGCAGGAAAGACGGGACAGCCTATGGCTACACCTTC
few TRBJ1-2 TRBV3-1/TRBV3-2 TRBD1 CASSRGLGDRGRAGYGYTF TGTGCCAGCAGCCGAGGCCTGGGGGACAGGGGGCGCGCGGGCTATGGCTACACCTTC
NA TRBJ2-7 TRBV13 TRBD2 CASSQGTSGGEQYF TGTGCCAGCAGCCAAGGGACTAGCGGGGGCGAGCAGTACTTC
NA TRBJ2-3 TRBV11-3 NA CASSLLAAGKSTDTQYF TGTGCCAGCAGCCTTTTAGCGGCGGGGAAGAGCACAGATACGCAGTATTTT
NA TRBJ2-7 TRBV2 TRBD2 CASSGLAGGPNEQYF TGTGCCAGCAGTGGGCTAGCGGGGGGGCCCAACGAGCAGTACTTC
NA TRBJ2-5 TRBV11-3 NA CASSLRGGLQETQYF TGTGCCAGCAGCTTACGTGGTGGGCTTCAAGAGACCCAGTACTTC
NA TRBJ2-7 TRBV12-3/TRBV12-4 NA CASRLGGGEQYF TGTGCCAGCAGGCTTGGAGGCGGCGAGCAGTACTTC
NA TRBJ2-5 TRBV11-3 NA CASSFAPGAETQYF TGTGCCAGCAGCTTTGCGCCAGGGGCTGAGACCCAGTACTTC